This T cell receptor (beta chain) was identified during a study of low-dose radiotherapy and immunotherapy resistance in tumors (dated by TCRdb to the early 2020s). Study-level background: Patients in Cohort 1 were given 0.5 Gy per fraction every 2 weeks, and the prescribed total PTV dose was 6.5 Gy. In Cohort 2, 1 Gy per fraction was delivered every two weeks, for a total of 13 Gy over 26 weeks. Nivolumab was administered intravenously as a 240 mg flat dose every two weeks, and ipilimumab was administered intravenously at 1 mg/kg every six weeks. Cyclophosphamide 200 mg/m2 was given intravenously every two weeks, one day before each radiation and immunotherapy administration. Aspirin 300 mg was taken orally once daily by patients for four cycles, starting on cycle 1 day 1. No randomization into treatment groups was done for the people taking part in the trial. The translational analysis covered eight patients: three from the first dose cohort and the first five from the second dose cohort.

Superscript III and a set of TRAV- and TRBV-specific primers were used to synthesize first-strand cDNA, so that both TCRalpha and TCRbeta chains were covered. TCRs were amplified with Phusion for 20 to 25 PCR cycles, with a constant-region primer paired with the adapter attached to the V primers. The MessageAmp II aRNA Amplification Kit was used to amplify the isolated mRNA, with in vitro transcription run for about 15 hours at 37 degrees C. The Dynabeads mRNA DIRECT Purification Kit was used to isolate mRNA for TCR sequencing. Indexed Illumina adapters were added in a second approximately 25-cycle Phusion PCR, and the resulting products were purified with AMPure XP beads. An Illumina MiniSeq instrument was used to deep-sequence the TCRalpha and TCRbeta libraries. Concerning the study's data processing: Using custom Perl scripts, TCR sequences that encoded the same protein were pooled, out-of-frame sequences were dropped, and the abundance of each clonotype was calculated. Any TCR sequence supported by only a single read was excluded from analysis. Among the metrics used to describe the repertoires were Shannon entropy, Gini index, clonality, richness, and the frequency of TCRs shared between repertoires. The public sequencing data were trimmed at Q25 with fastp and processed into clonotypes with MiXCR by TCRdb, which kept only in-frame beta chains. Each record represents a unique CDR3 protein, reported with the most common genes and DNA among its rows. For this entry, the V and J calls and clone size follow TCRdb and not the study's own pipeline. The sample table holds tens of thousands of distinct CDR3 sequences, of which 9.4% were seen once. Roughly 1% of the sample comes from the top ten.

The CDR3 sequence holds 16 residues, the cysteine and phenylalanine included. The read is trimmed to its CDR3 DNA, 48 bases read in frame from base 1. From the germline V gene, CDR1 is SQVTM and CDR2 is ANQGSEA. The V and J ends are trimmed by 4 bases and 9 bases, leaving 25 bases between them. This clonotype was found many times. Its antigen is still unknown. Base qualities are not recorded, but no much larger clone differs from it by a single base. Sample time point, as interpreted from the label and publication: before trial treatment. The donors took part in RACIN, a single-arm, phase I, dose-escalation trial that combined nivolumab, ipilimumab, aspirin, low-dose cyclophosphamide and low-dose radiotherapy. To be eligible, a patient needed to have an advanced solid tumor that was TIL-negative.

The chain links TRBV29-1 with TRBJ2-1; 5 matching bases give a weak D call of TRBD2. The starting material was PBMCs, obtained before treatment. This receptor was identified in a male donor with prostate cancer. The nucleotide sequence reads as follows: TGCAGCGTTGGAGGGCTAGAACTGGGCGTTTCGCGTGAGCAGTTCTTC. It codes for CSVGGLELGVSREQFF.